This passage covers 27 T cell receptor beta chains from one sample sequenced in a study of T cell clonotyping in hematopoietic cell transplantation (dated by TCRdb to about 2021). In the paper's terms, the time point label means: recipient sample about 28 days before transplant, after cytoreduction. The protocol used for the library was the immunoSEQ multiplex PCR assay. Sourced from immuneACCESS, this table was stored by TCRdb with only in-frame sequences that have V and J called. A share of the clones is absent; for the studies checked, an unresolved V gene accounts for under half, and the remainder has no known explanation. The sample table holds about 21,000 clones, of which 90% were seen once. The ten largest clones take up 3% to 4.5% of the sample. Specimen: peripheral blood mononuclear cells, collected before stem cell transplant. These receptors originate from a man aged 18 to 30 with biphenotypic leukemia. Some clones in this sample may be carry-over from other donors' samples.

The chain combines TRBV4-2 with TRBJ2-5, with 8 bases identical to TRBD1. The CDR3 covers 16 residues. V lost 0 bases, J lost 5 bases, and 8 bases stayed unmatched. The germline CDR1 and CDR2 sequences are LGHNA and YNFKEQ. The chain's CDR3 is CASSQELQGGMETQYF. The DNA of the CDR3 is TGTGCCAGCAGCCAAGAATTACAGGGGGGCATGGAGACCCAGTACTTC.

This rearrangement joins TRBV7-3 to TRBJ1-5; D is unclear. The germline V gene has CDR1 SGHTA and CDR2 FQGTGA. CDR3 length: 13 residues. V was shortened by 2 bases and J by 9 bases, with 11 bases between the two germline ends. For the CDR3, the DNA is TGTGCCAGCAGCTTAGATGGGGAAGGGCCCCAGCATTTT. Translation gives CASSLDGEGPQHF.

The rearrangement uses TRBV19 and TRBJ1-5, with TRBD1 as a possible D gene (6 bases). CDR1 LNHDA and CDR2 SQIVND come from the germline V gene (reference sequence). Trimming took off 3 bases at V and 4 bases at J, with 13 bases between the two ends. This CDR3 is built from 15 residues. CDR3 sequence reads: CASSIWGPTNQPQHF. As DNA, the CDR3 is TGTGCCAGTAGTATTTGGGGGCCCACAAATCAGCCCCAGCATTTT.

CDR3 loop: CASSFQPGLATF. CDR3 nucleotides: TGCGCCAGCAGCTTCCAACCTGGGCTGGCGACCTTC. V usage is TRBV5-1 and J usage is TRBJ1-2; no definite D call. The germline V gene encodes CDR1 SGHRS and CDR2 YFSETQ. With 2 bases removed from V and 14 bases from J, the gap between germline ends came to 16 bases. The CDR3 covers 12 residues.

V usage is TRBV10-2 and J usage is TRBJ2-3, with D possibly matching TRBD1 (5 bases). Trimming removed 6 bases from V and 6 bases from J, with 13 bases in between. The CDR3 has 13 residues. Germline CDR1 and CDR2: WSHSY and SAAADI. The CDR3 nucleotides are TGCGCCAGCAGGCGGCCCGACAGTGATACGCAGTATTTT. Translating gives CASRRPDSDTQYF.

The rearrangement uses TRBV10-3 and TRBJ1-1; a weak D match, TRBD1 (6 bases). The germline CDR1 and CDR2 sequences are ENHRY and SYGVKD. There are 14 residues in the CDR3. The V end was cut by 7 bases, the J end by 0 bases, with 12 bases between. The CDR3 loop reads CAITSTGMNTEAFF. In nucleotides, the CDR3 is TGTGCCATCACTTCGACAGGCATGAACACTGAAGCTTTCTTT.

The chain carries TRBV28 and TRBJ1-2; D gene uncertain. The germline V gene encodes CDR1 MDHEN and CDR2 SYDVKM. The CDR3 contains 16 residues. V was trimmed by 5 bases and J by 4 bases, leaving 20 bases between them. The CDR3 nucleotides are TGTGCCAGCAGTCCTTTAGGGCCGGACGGCACCTATGGCTACACCTTC. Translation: CASSPLGPDGTYGYTF.

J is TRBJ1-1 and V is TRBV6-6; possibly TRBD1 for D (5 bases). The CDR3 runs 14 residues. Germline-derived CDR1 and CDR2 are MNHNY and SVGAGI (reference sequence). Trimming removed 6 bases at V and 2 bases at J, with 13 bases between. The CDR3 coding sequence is TGTGCCAGCAGCTCGGGACGGACAAACACTGAAGCTTTCTTT. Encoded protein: CASSSGRTNTEAFF.

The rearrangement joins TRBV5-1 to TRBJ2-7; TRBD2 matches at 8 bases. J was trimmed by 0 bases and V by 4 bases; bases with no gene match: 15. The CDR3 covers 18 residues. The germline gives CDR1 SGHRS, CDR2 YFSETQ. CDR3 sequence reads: CASSGIGTRREGSYEQYF. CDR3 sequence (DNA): TGCGCCAGCAGCGGGATCGGGACTAGACGGGAGGGCTCCTACGAGCAGTACTTC.

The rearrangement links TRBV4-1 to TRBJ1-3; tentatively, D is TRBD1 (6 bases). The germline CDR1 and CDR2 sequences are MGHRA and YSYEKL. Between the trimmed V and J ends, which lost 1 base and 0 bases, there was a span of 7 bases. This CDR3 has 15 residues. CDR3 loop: CASSQVQGSGNTIYF. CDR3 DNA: TGCGCCAGCAGCCAAGTACAGGGCTCTGGAAACACCATATATTTT.

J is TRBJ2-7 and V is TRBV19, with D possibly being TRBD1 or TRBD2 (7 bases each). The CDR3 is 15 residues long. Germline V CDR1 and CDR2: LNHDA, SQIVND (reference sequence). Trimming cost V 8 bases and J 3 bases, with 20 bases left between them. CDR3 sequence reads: CASSLRQGGGYEQYF. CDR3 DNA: TGTGCCAGTTCTCTCCGACAGGGAGGGGGCTACGAGCAGTACTTC.

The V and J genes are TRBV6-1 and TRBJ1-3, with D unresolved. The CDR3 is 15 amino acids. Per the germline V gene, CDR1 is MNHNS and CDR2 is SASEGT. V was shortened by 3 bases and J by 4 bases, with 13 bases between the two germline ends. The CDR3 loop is CASSDRSGSGNTIYF. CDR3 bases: TGTGCCAGCAGTGATCGGTCAGGCTCGGGAAACACCATATATTTT.

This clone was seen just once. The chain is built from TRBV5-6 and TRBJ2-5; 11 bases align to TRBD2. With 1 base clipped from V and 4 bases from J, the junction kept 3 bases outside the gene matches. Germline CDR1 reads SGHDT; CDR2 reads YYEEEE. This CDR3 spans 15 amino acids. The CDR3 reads CASSLPSGGSETQYF. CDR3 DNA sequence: TGTGCCAGCAGCTTGCCTAGCGGGGGGTCAGAGACCCAGTACTTC. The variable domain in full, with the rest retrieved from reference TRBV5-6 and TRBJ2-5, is DAGVTQSPTHLIKTRGQQVTLRCSPKSGHDTVSWYQQALGQGPQFIFQYYEEEERQRGNFPDRFSGHQFPNYSSELNVNALLLGDSALYLCASSLPSGGSETQYFGPGTRLLVL.

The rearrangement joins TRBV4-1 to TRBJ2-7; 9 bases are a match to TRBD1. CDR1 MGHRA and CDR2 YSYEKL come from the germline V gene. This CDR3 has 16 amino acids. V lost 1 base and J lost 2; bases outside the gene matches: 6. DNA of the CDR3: TGCGCCAGCAGCCAAGGTCCACAGGGGGCCGCCTACGAGCAGTACTTC. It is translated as CASSQGPQGAAYEQYF.

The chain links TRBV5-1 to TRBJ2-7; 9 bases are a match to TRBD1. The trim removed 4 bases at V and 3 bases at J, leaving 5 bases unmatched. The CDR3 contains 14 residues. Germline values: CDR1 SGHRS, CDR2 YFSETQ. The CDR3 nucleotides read TGCGCCAGCAGCCCCCGGGACAGGGTCTACGAGCAGTACTTC. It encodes CASSPRDRVYEQYF. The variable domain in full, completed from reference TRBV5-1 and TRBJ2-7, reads KAGVTQTPRYLIKTRGQQVTLSCSPISGHRSVSWYQQTPGQGLQFLFEYFSETQRNKGNFPGRFSGRQFSNSRSEMNVSTLELGDSALYLCASSPRDRVYEQYFGPGTRLTVT.

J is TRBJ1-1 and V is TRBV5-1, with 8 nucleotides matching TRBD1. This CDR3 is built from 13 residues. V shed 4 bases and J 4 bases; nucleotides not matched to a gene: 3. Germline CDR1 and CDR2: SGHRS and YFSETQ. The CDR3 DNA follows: TGCGCCAGCAGCCAGGGGGCTGCCACTGAAGCTTTCTTT. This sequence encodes CASSQGAATEAFF.

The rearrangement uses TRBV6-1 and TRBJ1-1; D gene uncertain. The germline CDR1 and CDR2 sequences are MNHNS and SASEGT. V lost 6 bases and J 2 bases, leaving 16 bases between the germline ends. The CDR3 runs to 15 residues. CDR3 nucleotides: TGTGCCAGCAGCCCCTACAGAGCTTTAAACACTGAAGCTTTCTTT. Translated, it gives CASSPYRALNTEAFF.

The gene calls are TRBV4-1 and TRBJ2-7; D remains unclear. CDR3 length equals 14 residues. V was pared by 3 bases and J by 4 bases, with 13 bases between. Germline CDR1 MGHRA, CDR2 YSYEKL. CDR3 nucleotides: TGCGCCAGCAGCCAGTACTCTGCCCCATACGAGCAGTACTTC. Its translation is CASSQYSAPYEQYF.

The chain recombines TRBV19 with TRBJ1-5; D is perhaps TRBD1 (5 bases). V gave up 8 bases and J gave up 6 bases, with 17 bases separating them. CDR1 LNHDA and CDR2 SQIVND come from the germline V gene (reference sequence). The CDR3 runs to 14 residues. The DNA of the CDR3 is TGTGCCAGTGAGTGGGGCCGGAGCGGTCAGCCCCAGCATTTT. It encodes CASEWGRSGQPQHF.

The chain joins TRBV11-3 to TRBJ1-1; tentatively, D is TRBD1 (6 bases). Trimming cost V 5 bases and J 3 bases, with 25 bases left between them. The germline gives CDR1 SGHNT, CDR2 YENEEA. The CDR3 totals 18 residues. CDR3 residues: CASSRRDTGRLLDTEAFF. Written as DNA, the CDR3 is TGTGCCAGCAGCCGAAGGGACACCGGAAGATTATTGGACACTGAAGCTTTCTTT.

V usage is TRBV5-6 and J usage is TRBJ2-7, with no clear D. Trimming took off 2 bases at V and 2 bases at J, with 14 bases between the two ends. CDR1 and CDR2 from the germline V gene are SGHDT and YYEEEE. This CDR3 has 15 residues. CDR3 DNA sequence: TGTGCCAGCAGCTTCGGTGGAACTTGGGCCTACGAGCAGTACTTC. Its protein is CASSFGGTWAYEQYF.

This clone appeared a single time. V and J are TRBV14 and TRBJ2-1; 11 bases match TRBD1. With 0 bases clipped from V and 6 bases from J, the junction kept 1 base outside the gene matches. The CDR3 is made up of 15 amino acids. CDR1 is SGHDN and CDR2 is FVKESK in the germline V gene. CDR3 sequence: CASSQEGQGVNEQFF. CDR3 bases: TGTGCCAGCAGCCAAGAGGGACAGGGGGTCAATGAGCAGTTCTTC.

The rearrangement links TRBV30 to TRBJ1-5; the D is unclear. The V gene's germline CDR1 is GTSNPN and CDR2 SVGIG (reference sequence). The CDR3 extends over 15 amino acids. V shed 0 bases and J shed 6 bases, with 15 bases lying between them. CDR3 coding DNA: TGTGCCTGGAGTGTAGGCGTCCAAATCACTCAGCCCCAGCATTTT. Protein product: CAWSVGVQITQPQHF. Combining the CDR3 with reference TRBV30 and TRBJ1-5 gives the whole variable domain SQTIHQWPATLVQPVGSPLSLECTVEGTSNPNLYWYRQAAGRGLQLLFYSVGIGQISSEVPQNLSASRPQDRQFILSSKKLLLSDSGFYLCAWSVGVQITQPQHFGDGTRLSIL.

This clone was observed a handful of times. The CDR3 bases are TGTGCCACCAGCAGAGCGGCGGCAGGGAAGGAGTACGAGCAGTACTTC. As protein: CATSRAAAGKEYEQYF. The chain employs TRBV15 and TRBJ2-7, with a weak D call TRBD1 (5 bases). V dropped 1 base and J dropped 4 bases, with 17 bases sitting between them. Germline CDR1 and CDR2: LNHNV and YYDKDF (reference sequence). This CDR3 is 16 amino acids long.

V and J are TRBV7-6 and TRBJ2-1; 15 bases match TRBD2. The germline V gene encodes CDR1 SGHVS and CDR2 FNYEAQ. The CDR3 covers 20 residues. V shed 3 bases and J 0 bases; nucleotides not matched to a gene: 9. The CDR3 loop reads CASSLKPGLAGGNSYNEQFF. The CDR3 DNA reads TGTGCCAGCAGCTTGAAGCCGGGACTAGCGGGGGGTAACTCCTACAATGAGCAGTTCTTC.

The CDR3 reads CSVGEGGGYTF. CDR3 nucleotide sequence: TGCAGCGTTGGTGAGGGAGGGGGCTACACCTTC. The chain links TRBV29-1 to TRBJ1-2; D gene uncertain. Looked up from germline, CDR1 is SQVTM and CDR2 is ANQGSEA. Between the trimmed V and J ends, which lost 4 bases and 8 bases, there was a span of 11 bases. This CDR3 has 11 amino acids.

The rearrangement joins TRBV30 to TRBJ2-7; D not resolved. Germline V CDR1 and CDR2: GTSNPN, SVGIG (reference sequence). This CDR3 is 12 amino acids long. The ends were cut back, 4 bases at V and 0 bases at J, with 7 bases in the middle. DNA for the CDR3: TGTGCCTGGACCCGTAGCTCCTACGAGCAGTACTTC. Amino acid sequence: CAWTRSSYEQYF.